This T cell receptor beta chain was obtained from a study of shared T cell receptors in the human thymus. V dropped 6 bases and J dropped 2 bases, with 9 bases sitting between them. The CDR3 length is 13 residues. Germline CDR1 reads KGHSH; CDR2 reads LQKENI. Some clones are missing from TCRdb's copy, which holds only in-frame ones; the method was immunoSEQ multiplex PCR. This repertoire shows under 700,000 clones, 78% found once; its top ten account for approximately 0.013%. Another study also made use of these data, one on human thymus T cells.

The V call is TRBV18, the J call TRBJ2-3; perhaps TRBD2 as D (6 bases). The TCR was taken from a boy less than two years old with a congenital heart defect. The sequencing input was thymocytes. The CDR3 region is CASSGTHTDTQYF. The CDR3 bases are TGTGCCAGCTCCGGGACTCACACAGATACGCAGTATTTT.